This T cell receptor beta chain comes out of a study of blood T cell repertoires in COVID-19. The wider study: Material from acute and convalescent COVID-19 was sourced from the United States, Italy and Spain.

In terms of age and location, participants ranged from roughly 18 to 90 years and lived in about 25 US areas. Categorization into cohorts depended on clinical history that participants reported. Methods used by the authors: How many nucleated cells were present was estimated from reference gene primer amplification. Profiling relied on immunoSEQ multiplex PCR, and the TCRdb table lists in-frame clones only, not all of them. V and J calls and clone size are copied from that table; D and trimming were computed from the DNA. The repertoire holds 150,000 to 180,000 clones, with around 84% as singletons. The TCR originated in a man aged 50 to 59 who had recovered from COVID-19. The sample taken for sequencing was PBMCs or T cells enriched from blood (not recorded which).

CDR3 in DNA: TGTGCCAGCAGTCCCACAGGTCGCGCAGGCTACACCTTC. Amino acid sequence: CASSPTGRAGYTF. This chain connects TRBV12-3 or TRBV12-4 to TRBJ1-2; D possibly corresponds to TRBD1 (5 bases). CDR3 size: 13 residues. The germline V and J ends were trimmed by 5 bases and 8 bases, with 15 bases remaining between them.